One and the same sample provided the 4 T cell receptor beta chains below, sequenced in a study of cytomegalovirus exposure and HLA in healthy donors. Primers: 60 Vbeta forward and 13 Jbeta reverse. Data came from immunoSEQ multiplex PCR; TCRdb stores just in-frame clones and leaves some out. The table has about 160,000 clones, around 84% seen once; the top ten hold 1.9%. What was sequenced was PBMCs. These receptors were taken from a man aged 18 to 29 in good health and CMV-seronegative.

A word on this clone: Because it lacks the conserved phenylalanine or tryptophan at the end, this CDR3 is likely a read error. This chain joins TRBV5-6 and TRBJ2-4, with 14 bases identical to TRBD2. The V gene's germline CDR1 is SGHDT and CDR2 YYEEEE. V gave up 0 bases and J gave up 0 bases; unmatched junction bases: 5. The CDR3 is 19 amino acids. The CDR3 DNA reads TGTGCCAGCAGCTTGGGGGGACTAGCGGGAGTTCTAGCCAAAAACATTCAGTACCTC. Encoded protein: CASSLGGLAGVLAKNIQYL.

CDR3 in DNA: TGCGCCAGCAGCCAAACTGCTAATGAAAAACTGTTTTTT. The encoded protein is CASSQTANEKLFF. The V call is TRBV4-1, the J call TRBJ1-4, with unresolved D. CDR3 length equals 13 residues. Trimming took off 2 bases at V and 3 bases at J, with 4 bases between the two ends. The germline gives CDR1 MGHRA, CDR2 YSYEKL.

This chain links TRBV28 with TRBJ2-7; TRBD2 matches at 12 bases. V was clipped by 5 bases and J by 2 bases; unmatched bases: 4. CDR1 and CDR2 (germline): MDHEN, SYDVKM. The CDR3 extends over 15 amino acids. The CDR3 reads CASSPTSGSTYEQYF. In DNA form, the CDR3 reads TGTGCCAGCAGTCCGACTAGCGGGAGTACCTACGAGCAGTACTTC.

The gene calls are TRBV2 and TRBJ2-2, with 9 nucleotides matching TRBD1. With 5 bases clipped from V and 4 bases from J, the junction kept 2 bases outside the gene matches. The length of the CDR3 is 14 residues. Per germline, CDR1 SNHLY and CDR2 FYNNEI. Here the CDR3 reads CASSYRGRTGELFF. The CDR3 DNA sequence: TGTGCCAGCAGTTACAGGGGGCGCACCGGGGAGCTGTTTTTT. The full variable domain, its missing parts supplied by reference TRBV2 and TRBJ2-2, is EPEVTQTPSHQVTQMGQEVILRCVPISNHLYFYWYRQILGQKVEFLVSFYNNEISEKSEIFDDQFSVERPDGSNFTLKIRSTKLEDSAMYFCASSYRGRTGELFFGEGSRLTVL.